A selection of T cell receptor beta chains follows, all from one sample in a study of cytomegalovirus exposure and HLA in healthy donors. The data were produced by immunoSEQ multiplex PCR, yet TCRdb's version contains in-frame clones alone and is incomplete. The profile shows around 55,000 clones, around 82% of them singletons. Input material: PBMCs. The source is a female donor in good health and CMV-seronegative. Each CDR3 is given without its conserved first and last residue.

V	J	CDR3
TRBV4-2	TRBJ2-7	ASSLKGGSGEGEQY
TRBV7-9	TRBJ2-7	ASRPSGASYEQY
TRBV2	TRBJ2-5	ASSWGHGWVETQY
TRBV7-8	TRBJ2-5	ASSLAGGFSEETQY
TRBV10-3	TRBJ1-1	AIRDWEVNTEAF
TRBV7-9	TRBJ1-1	ASSLEVRGAEAF
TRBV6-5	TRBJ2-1	ASSPRQGSYNEQF
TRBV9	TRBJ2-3	ASSKQGVGGDTQY
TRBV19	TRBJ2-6	ASRPQGSGANVLT
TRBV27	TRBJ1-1	ASSLGQGRWNTEAF
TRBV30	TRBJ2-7	AWSVGGSSYEQY
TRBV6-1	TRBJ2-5	ASSEKNNRIQETQY
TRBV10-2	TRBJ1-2	ASSDQAGNSYGYT
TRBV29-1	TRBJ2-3	SVAGGQGDTDTQY
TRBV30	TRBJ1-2	AWTGVPHYGYT
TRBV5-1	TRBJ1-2	ASSPSEGFGGYT
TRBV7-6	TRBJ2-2	ASTMRGTVNTGELF
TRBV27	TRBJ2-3	ASSLGGTDTQY
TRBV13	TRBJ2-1	ASSLSRYNEQF
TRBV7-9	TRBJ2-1	ASSRRDNDNEQF
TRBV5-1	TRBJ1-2	ASSSMTGEIYGYT
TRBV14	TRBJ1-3	ASSRITDRAGNTIY
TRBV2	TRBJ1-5	ASRTGTGLNQPQH
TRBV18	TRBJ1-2	ASSPPEARYGYT
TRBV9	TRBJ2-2	ASSVRALPNGELF